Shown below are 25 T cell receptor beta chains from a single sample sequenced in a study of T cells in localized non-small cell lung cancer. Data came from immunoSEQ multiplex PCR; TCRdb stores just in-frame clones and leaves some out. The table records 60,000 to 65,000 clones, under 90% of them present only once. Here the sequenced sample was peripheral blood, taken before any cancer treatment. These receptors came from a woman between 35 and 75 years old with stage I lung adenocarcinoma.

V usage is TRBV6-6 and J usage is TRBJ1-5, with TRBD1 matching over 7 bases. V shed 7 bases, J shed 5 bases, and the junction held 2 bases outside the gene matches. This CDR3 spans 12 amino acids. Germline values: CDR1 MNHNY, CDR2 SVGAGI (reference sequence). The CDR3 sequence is CASKTGDQPQHF. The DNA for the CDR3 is TGTGCCAGCAAAACAGGGGATCAGCCCCAGCATTTT.

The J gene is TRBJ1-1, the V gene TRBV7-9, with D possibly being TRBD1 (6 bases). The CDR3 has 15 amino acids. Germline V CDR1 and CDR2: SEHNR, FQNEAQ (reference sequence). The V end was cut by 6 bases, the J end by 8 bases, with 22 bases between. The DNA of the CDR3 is TGTGCCAGCAGTCTAGGGCGGGTGTTGACAGGAGAAGCTTTCTTT. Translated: CASSLGRVLTGEAFF. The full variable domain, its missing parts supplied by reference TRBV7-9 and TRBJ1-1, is DTGVSQNPRHKITKRGQNVTFRCDPISEHNRLYWYRQTLGQGPEFLTYFQNEAQLEKSRLLSDRFSAERPKGSFSTLEIQRTEQGDSAMYLCASSLGRVLTGEAFFGQGTRLTVV.

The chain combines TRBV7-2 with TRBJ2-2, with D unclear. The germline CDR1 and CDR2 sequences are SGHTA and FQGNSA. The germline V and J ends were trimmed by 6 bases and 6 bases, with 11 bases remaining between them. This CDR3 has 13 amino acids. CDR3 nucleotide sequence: TGTGCCAGCAGTCCTATACGGTCCGGGGAGCTGTTTTTT. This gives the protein CASSPIRSGELFF.

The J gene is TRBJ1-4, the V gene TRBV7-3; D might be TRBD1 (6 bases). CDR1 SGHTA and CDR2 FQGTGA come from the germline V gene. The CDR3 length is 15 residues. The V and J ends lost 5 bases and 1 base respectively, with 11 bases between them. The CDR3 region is CASSPRGGTNEKLFF. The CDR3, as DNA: TGTGCCAGCAGCCCAAGGGGGGGAACTAATGAAAAACTGTTTTTT.

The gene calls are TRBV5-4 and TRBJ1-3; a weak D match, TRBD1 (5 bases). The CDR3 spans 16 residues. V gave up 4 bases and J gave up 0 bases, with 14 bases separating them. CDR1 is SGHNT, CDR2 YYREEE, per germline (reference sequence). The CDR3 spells CASSRTGGYSGNTIYF. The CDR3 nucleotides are TGTGCCAGCAGCAGGACGGGGGGATACTCTGGAAACACCATATATTTT.

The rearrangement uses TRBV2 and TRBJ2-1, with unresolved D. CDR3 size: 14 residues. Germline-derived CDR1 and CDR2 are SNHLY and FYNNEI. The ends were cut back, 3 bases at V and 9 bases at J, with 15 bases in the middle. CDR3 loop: CASSESQTTGEQFF. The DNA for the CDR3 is TGTGCCAGCAGTGAGTCCCAAACGACGGGTGAGCAGTTCTTC.

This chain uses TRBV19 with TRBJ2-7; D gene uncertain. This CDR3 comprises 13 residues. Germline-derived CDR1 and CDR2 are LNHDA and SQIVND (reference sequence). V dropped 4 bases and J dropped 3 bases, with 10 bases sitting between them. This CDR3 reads CASSRSVVYEQYF. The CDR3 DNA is TGTGCCAGTAGTAGGTCAGTCGTCTACGAGCAGTACTTC.

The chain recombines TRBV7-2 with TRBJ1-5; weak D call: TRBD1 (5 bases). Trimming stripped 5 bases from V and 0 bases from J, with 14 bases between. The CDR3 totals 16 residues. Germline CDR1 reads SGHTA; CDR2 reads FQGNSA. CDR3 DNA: TGTGCCAGCAGCCCCTATCGAGGGGATAGCAATCAGCCCCAGCATTTT. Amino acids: CASSPYRGDSNQPQHF.

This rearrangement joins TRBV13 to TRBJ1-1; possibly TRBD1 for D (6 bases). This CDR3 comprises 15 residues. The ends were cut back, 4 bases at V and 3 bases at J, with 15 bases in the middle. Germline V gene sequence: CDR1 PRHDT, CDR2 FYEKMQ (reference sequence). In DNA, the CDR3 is TGTGCCAGCAGCTCCCTGGGAGGGGGAGACACTGAAGCTTTCTTT. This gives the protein CASSSLGGGDTEAFF.

Here the CDR3 DNA reads TGTGCCAGCAGTCCCTTCGGCTCCTACGAGCAGTACTTC. Its protein is CASSPFGSYEQYF. The rearrangement links TRBV27 to TRBJ2-7; D is ambiguous. Trimming left V 5 bases short and J 0 bases short, with 8 bases between. This CDR3 region has 13 residues. Germline CDR1 MNHEY, CDR2 SMNVEV (reference sequence).

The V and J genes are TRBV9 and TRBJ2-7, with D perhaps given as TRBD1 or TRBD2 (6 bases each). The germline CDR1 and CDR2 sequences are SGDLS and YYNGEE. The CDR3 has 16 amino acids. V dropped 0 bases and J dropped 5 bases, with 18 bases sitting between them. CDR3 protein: CASSVGDGGEGHEQYF. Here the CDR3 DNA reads TGTGCCAGCAGCGTAGGGGACGGGGGCGAAGGCCACGAGCAGTACTTC.

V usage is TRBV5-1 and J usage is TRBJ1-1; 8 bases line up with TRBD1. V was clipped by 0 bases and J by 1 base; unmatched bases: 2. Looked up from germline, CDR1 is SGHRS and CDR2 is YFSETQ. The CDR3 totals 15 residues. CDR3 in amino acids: CASSLEGTGNTEAFF. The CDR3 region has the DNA TGCGCCAGCAGCTTGGAGGGGACAGGGAACACTGAAGCTTTCTTT.

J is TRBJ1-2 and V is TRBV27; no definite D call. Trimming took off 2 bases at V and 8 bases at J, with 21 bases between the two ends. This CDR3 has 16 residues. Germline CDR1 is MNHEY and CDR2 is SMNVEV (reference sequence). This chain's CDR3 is CASSLREPGIGGGYTF. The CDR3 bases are TGTGCCAGCAGTTTACGCGAGCCCGGAATCGGTGGAGGCTACACCTTC.

The CDR3 DNA reads TGCGCCAGCAGCCAAGATCTTGGGACCGCCTATAGCAATCAGCCCCAGCATTTT. Translated, it gives CASSQDLGTAYSNQPQHF. This rearrangement joins TRBV4-1 to TRBJ1-5; possible D gene TRBD1, 5 bases. The germline V gene encodes CDR1 MGHRA and CDR2 YSYEKL. This CDR3 is built from 18 residues. V was pared by 0 bases and J by 0 bases, with 15 bases between.

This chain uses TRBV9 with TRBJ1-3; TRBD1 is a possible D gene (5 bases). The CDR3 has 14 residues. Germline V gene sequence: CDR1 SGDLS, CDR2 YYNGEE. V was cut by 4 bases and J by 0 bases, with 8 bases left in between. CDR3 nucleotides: TGTGCCAGCAGCCGACAGACCTCTGGAAACACCATATATTTT. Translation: CASSRQTSGNTIYF.

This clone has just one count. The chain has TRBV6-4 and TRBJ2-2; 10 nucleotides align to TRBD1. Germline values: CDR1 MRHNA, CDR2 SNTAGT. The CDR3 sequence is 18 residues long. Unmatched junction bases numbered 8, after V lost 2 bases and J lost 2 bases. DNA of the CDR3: TGTGCCAGCAGTGACGACAGGGGGCCCACCTTAAACACCGGGGAGCTGTTTTTT. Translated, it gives CASSDDRGPTLNTGELFF.

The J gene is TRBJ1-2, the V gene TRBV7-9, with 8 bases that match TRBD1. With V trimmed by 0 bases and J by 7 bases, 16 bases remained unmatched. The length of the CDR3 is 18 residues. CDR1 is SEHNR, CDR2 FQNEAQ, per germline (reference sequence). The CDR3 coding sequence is TGTGCCAGCAGCTTAGCGGGCTGGCAGGGGGCGAAAGGTGGTGGCTACACCTTC. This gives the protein CASSLAGWQGAKGGGYTF.

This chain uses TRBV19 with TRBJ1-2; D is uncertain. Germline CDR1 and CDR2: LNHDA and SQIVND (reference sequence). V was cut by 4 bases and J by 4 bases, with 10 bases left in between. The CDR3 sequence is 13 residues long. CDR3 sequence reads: CASSTPRIYGYTF. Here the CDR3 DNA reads TGTGCCAGTAGTACTCCCCGGATCTATGGCTACACCTTC.

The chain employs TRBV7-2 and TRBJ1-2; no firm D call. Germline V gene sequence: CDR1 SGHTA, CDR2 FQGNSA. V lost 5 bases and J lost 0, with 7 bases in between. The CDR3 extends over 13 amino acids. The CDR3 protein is CASSVDANYGYTF. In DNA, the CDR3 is TGTGCCAGCAGCGTTGACGCTAACTATGGCTACACCTTC.

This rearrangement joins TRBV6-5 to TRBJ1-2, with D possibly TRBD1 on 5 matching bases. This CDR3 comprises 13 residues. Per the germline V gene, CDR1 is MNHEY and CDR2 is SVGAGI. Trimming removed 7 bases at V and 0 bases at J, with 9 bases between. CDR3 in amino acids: CASIGGANYGYTF. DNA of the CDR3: TGTGCCAGCATCGGGGGGGCTAACTATGGCTACACCTTC.

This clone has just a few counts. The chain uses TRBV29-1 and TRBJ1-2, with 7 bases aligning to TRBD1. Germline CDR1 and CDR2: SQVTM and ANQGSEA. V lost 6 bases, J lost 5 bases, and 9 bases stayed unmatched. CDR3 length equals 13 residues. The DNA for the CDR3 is TGCAGCGTAACGACAGGGCGGGGGTATGGCTACACCTTC. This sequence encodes CSVTTGRGYGYTF.

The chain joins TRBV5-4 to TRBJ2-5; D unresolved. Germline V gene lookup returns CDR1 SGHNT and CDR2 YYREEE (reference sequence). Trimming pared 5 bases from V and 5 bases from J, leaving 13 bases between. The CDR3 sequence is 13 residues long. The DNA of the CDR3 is TGTGCCAGCAGGCTATGGGCTGGGGAGACCCAGTACTTC. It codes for CASRLWAGETQYF.

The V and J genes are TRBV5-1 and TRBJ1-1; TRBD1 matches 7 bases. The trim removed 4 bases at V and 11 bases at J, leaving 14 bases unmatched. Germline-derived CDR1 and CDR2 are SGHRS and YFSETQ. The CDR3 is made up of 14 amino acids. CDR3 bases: TGCGCCAGCAGCCTGAGGACAGGTGATTCGTCGGCTTTCTTT. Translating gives CASSLRTGDSSAFF.

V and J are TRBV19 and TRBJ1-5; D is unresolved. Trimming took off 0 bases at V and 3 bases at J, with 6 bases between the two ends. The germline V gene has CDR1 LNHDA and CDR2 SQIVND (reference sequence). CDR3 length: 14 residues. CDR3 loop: CASSIEQYNQPQHF. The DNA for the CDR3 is TGTGCCAGTAGTATAGAACAGTACAATCAGCCCCAGCATTTT. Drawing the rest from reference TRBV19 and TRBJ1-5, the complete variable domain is DGGITQSPKYLFRKEGQNVTLSCEQNLNHDAMYWYRQDPGQGLRLIYYSQIVNDFQKGDIAEGYSVSREKKESFPLTVTSAQKNPTAFYLCASSIEQYNQPQHFGDGTRLSIL.

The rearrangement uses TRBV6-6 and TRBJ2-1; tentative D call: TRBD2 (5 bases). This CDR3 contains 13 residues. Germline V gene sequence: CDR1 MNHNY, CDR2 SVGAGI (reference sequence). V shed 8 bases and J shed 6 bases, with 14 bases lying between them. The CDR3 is CASRGDRFNEQFF. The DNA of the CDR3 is TGTGCCAGCCGGGGTGACCGGTTCAATGAGCAGTTCTTC.